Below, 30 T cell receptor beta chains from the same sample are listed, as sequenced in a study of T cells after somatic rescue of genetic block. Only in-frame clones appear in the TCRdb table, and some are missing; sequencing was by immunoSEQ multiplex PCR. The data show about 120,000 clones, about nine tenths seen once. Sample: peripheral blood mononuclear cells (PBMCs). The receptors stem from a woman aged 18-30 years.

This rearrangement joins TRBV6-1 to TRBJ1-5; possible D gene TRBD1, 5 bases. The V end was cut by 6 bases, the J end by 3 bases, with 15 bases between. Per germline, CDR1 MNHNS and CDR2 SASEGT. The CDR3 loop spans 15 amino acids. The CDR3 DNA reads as TGTGCCAGCAGGATGTGGCAGGGTAACAATCAGCCCCAGCATTTT. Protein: CASRMWQGNNQPQHF.

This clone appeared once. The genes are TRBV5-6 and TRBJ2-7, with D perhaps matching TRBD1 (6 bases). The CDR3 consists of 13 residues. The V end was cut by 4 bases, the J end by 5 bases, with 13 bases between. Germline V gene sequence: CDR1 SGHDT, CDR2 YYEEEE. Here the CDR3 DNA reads TGTGCCAGCAGCCCCTCAACAGGGAACGAGCAGTACTTC. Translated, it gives CASSPSTGNEQYF. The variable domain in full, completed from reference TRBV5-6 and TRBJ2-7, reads DAGVTQSPTHLIKTRGQQVTLRCSPKSGHDTVSWYQQALGQGPQFIFQYYEEEERQRGNFPDRFSGHQFPNYSSELNVNALLLGDSALYLCASSPSTGNEQYFGPGTRLTVT.

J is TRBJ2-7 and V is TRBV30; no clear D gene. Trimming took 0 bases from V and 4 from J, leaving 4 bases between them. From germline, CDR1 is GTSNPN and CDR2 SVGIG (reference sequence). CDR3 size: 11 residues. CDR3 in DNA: TGTGCCTGGAGTGTCTGGTACGAGCAGTACTTC. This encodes CAWSVWYEQYF.

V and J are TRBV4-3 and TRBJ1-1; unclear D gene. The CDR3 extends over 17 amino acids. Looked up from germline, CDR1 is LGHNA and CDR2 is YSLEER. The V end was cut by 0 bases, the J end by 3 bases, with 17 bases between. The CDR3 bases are TGCGCCAGCAGCCAAGATTTAAATGGAGTGGCGGACACTGAAGCTTTCTTT. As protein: CASSQDLNGVADTEAFF.

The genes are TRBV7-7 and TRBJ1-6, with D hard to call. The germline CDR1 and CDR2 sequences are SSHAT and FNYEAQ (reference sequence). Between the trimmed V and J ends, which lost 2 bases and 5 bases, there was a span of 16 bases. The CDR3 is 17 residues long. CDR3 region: CASSLSARGDHNSPLHF. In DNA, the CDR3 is TGTGCCAGCAGCTTATCGGCGCGGGGTGATCATAATTCACCCCTCCACTTT.

The CDR3 DNA sequence: TGTGCCAGCAGCCTTTCCCCCGGACGGGGTGGTGGCTACACCTTC. Its protein product is CASSLSPGRGGGYTF. The chain recombines TRBV14 with TRBJ1-2; no firm D call. Deletions cut 4 bases from V and 7 bases from J, with 19 bases between. The CDR3 runs 15 residues. From germline, CDR1 is SGHDN and CDR2 FVKESK.

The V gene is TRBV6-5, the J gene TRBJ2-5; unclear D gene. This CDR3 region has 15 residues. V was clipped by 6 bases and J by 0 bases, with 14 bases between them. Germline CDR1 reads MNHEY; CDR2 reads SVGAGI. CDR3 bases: TGTGCCAGCAGCAGGAATCAGGTGGACCAAGAGACCCAGTACTTC. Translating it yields CASSRNQVDQETQYF.

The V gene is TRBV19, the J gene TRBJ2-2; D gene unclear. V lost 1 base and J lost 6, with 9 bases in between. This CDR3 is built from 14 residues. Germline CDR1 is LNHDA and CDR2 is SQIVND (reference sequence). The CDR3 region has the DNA TGTGCCAGTAGTATAGTTACCCCCGCCGGGGAGCTGTTTTTT. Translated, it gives CASSIVTPAGELFF.

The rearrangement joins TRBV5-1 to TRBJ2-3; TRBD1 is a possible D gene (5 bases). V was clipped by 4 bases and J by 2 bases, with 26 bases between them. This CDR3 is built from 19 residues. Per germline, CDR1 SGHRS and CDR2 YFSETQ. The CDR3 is CASSNYGLGRDRDTDTQYF. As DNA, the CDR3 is TGCGCCAGCAGCAATTACGGCCTGGGTCGTGACAGAGACACAGATACGCAGTATTTT.

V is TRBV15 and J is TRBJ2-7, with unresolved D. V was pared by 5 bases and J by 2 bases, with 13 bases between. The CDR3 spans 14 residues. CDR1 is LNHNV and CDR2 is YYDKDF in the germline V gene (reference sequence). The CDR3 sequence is CATSLASSTYEQYF. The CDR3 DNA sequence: TGTGCCACCAGCTTGGCCTCCTCTACCTACGAGCAGTACTTC.

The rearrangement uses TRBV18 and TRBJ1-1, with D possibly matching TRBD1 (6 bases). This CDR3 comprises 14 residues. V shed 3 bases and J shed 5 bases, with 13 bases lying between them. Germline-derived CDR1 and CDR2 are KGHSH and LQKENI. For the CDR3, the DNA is TGTGCCAGCTCACCTGCCGAGGGGGAAACTGAAGCTTTCTTT. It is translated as CASSPAEGETEAFF. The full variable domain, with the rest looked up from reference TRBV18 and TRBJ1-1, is NAGVMQNPRHLVRRRGQEARLRCSPMKGHSHVYWYRQLPEEGLKFMVYLQKENIIDESGMPKERFSAEFPKEGPSILRIQQVVRGDSAAYFCASSPAEGETEAFFGQGTRLTVV.

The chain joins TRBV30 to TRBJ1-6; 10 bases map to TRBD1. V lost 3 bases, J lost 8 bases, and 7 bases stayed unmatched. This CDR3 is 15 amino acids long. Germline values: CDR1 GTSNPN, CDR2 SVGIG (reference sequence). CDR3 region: CAWSYPDRGYSPLHF. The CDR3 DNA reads TGTGCCTGGAGCTACCCGGACAGGGGGTATTCACCCCTCCACTTT.

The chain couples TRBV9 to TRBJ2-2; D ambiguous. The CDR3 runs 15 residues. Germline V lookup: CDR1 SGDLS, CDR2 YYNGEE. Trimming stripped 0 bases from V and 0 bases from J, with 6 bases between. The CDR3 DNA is TGTGCCAGCAGCGTAGGAGGTGCGAACACCGGGGAGCTGTTTTTT. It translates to CASSVGGANTGELFF.

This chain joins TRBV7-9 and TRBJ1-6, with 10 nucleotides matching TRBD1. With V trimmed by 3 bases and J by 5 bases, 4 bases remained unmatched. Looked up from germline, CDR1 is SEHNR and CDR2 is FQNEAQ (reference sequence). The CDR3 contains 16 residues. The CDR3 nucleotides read TGTGCCAGCAGCTTCGGCGGACAGGGGGATAATTCACCCCTCCACTTT. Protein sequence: CASSFGGQGDNSPLHF.

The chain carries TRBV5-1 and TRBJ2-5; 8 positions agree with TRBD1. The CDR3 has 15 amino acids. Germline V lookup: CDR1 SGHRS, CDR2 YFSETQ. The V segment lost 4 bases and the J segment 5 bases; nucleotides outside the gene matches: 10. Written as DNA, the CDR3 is TGCGCCAGCAGCGTACGACAGGGGAGAGTTGAGACCCAGTACTTC. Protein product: CASSVRQGRVETQYF. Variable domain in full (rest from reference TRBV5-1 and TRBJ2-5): KAGVTQTPRYLIKTRGQQVTLSCSPISGHRSVSWYQQTPGQGLQFLFEYFSETQRNKGNFPGRFSGRQFSNSRSEMNVSTLELGDSALYLCASSVRQGRVETQYFGPGTRLLVL.

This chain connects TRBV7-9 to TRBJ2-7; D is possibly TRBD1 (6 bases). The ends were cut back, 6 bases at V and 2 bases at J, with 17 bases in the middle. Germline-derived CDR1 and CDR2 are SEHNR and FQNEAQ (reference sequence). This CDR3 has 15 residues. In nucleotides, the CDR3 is TGTGCCAGCAGATCGTCCGGGACACGGACCTACGAGCAGTACTTC. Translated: CASRSSGTRTYEQYF.

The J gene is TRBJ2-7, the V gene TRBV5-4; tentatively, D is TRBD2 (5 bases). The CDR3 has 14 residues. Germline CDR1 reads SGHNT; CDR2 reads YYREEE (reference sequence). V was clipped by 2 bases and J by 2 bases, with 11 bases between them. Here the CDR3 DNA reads TGTGCCAGCAGCTTAGAGGGTGGGGCCTACGAGCAGTACTTC. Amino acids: CASSLEGGAYEQYF.

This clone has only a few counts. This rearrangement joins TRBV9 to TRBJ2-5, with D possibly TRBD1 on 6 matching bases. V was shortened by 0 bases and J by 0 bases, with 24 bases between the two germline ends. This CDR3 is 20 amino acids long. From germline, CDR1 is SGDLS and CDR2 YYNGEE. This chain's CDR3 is CASSVEEQGGFGENQETQYF. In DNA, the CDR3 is TGTGCCAGCAGCGTAGAGGAACAGGGTGGATTTGGGGAGAACCAAGAGACCCAGTACTTC.

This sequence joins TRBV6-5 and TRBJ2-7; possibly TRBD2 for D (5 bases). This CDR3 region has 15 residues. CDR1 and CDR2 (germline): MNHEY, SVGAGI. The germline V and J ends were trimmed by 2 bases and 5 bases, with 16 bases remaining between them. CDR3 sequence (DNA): TGTGCCAGCAGTTACCGCGGGCTGGGGAACGACGAGCAGTACTTC. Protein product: CASSYRGLGNDEQYF.

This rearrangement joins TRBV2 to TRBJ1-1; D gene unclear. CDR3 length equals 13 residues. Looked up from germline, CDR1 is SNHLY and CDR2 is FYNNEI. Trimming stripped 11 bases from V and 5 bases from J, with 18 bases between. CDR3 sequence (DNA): TGTGCCTCCTCAGCGGATGGGGTTACTGAAGCTTTCTTT. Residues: CASSADGVTEAFF.

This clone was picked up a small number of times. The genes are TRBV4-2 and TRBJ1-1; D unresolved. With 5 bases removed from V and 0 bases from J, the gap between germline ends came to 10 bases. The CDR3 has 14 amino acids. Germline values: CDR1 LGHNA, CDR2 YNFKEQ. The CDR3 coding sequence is TGTGCCAGCAGCAACGGGAATTTGAACACTGAAGCTTTCTTT. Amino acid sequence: CASSNGNLNTEAFF.

The CDR3 reads CASSQGGQNYGYTF. DNA of the CDR3: TGTGCCAGCAGCCAGGGGGGGCAGAACTATGGCTACACCTTC. This sequence joins TRBV11-2 and TRBJ1-2; 7 bases line up with TRBD1. This CDR3 region has 14 residues. CDR1 and CDR2 (germline): SGHAT, FQNNGV. The junction had 5 bases not matched to a gene; V was cut back by 5 bases and J by 2 bases. Variable domain in full (rest from reference TRBV11-2 and TRBJ1-2): EAGVAQSPRYKIIEKRQSVAFWCNPISGHATLYWYQQILGQGPKLLIQFQNNGVVDDSQLPKDRFSAERLKGVDSTLKIQPAKLEDSAVYLCASSQGGQNYGYTFGSGTRLTVV.

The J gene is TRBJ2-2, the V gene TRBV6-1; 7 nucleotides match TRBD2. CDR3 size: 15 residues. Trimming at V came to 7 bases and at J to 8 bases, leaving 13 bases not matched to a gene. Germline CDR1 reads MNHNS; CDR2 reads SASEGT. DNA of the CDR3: TGTGCCAGCACCGTCGACGGACTAGTGCCAGGGGAGCTGTTTTTT. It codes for CASTVDGLVPGELFF.

CDR3 coding DNA: TGTGCCAGCAGCTTGTCGCTAGCGACCGGGGAGCTGTTTTTT. This encodes CASSLSLATGELFF. This chain joins TRBV5-6 and TRBJ2-2, with D possibly TRBD2 on 6 matching bases. This CDR3 is built from 14 residues. Germline V CDR1 and CDR2: SGHDT, YYEEEE. Trimming removed 1 base at V and 5 bases at J, with 9 bases between.

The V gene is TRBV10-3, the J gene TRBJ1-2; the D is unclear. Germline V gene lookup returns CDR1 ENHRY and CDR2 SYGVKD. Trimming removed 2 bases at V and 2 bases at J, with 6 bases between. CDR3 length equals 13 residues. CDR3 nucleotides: TGTGCCATCAGTGAGGGAGCCAACTATGGCTACACCTTC. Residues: CAISEGANYGYTF.

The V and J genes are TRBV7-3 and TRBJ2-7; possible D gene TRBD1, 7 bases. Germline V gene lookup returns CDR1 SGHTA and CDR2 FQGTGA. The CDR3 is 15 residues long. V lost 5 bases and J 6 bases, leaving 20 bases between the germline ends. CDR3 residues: CASSAQGGLGSEQYF. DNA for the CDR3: TGTGCCAGCAGCGCCCAGGGGGGATTGGGATCCGAGCAGTACTTC. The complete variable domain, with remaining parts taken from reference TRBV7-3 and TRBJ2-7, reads GAGVSQTPSNKVTEKGKYVELRCDPISGHTALYWYRQSLGQGPEFLIYFQGTGAADDSGLPNDRFFAVRPEGSVSTLKIQRTERGDSAVYLCASSAQGGLGSEQYFGPGTRLTVT.

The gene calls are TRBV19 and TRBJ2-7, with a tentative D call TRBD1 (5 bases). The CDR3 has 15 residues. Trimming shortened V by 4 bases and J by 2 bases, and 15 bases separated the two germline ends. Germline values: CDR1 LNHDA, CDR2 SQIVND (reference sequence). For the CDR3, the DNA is TGTGCCAGTAGTAAGAAGGGGTTAGGGGCCTACGAGCAGTACTTC. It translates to CASSKKGLGAYEQYF.

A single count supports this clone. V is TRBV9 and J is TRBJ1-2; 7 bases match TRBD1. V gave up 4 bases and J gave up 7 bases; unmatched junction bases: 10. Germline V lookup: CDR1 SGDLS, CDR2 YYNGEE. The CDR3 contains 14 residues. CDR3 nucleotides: TGTGCCAGCAGCCTCGAAGGGGGCCTTATTGGCTACACCTTC. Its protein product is CASSLEGGLIGYTF.

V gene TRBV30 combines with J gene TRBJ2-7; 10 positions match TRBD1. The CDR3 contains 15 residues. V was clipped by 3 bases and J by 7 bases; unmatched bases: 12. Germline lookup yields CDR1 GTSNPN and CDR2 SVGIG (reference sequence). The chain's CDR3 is CAWSFPGQGMVEQYF. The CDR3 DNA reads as TGTGCCTGGAGCTTTCCGGGACAGGGGATGGTGGAGCAGTACTTC.

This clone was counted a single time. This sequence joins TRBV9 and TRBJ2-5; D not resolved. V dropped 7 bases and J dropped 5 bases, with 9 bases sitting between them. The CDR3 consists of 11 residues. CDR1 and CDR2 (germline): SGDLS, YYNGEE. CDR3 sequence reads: CASGSGETQYF. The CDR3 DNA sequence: TGTGCCAGCGGTAGTGGGGAGACCCAGTACTTC.